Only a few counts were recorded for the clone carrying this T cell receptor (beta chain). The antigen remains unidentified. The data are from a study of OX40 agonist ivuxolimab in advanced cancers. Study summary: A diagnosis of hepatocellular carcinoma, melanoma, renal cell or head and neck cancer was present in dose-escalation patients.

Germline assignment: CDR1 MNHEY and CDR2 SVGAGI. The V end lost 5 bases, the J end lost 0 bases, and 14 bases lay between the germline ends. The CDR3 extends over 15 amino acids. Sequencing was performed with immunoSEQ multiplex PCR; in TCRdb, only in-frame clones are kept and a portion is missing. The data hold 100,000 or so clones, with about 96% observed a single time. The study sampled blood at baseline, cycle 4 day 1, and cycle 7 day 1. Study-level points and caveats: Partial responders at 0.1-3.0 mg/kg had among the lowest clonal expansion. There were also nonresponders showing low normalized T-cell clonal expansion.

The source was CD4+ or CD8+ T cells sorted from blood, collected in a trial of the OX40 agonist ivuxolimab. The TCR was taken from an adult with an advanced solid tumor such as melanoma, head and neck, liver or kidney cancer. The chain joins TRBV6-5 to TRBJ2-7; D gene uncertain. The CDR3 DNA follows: TGTGCCAGCAGTGCCAGTACCCTAGGCTCCTACGAGCAGTACTTC. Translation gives CASSASTLGSYEQYF.